This T cell receptor beta chain was retrieved from a study of T cell responses to AZD1222 COVID-19 vaccine (dated by TCRdb to 2020 to 2022). Regarding the complete study: AZD1222 recipients given second doses at about 4 weeks or at about 12 weeks were pooled, since spike-specific TCR depth and breadth were not found to differ between the two schedules. TCR sequencing was performed for 230 to 250 trial participants, of whom approximately 200 were given two doses of AZD1222 and around 26 were given two doses of MenACWY control vaccine. Trial participants were enrolled by age into 18-55, 56-69 and 70-plus year subgroups, with around 150, 28 and 57 TCR-sequenced participants respectively.

The CDR3 regions of human TCRbeta chains were subjected to immunosequencing. The study's own analysis went as follows. TCRs in the repertoires were matched against a reference library of SARS-CoV-2-specific TCRs that had been generated with the MIRA antigen-specificity platform. Breadth meant the fraction of unique TCRs that were SARS-CoV-2-associated, whereas depth meant the fraction of total T cells that were SARS-CoV-2-associated. Using the MIRA data, each spike-specific TCR was mapped to the spike region that the TCR reacts to and placed in a CD4 or CD8 class. Log10-transformed breadth and depth values were compared by one-way ANOVA with Sidak's multiple comparisons tests. TCRdb holds this immuneACCESS table with in-frame rearrangements only. Some clones are missing; in checked studies, unresolved V genes explain under half, and the rest has no known cause. That table furnishes V, J and clone size, whereas the DNA furnished D and trimming. The sample table lists around 100,000 clones, roughly 91% of them with a count of one. Under 2% of the sample lies in the top ten.

As to this clone: Its antigen is unknown. Base qualities were left out, and no much larger clone turns up one base away.

The paper's findings and limits, for the study overall: In the small 56-69-year group, the increase in depth fell short of significance, most likely because of low power. Reportedly, almost half of the unique spike-specific TCRs recognized epitopes lying outside the regions that are mutated in the B.1.351 and B.1.1.7 variants. Conclusions about previously exposed vaccinees were limited because only 5 or 6 AZD1222 recipients were SARS-CoV-2 seropositive at baseline. Because no day 14 peak-response samples were available, the repertoires could be characterized only after the peak T cell response. After two AZD1222 doses, spike-specific TCR breadth and depth were significantly higher than at day 0 and than in MenACWY recipients. Most participants were white British and females outnumbered males, and the authors suggested that clonal diversity may have been underestimated. The whole spike protein was spanned by vaccine-associated CD4 TCRs, and dominant responses were seen in regions 160-218 and 743-854.

The time point label, read with the paper, signifies: baseline before first vaccination. Samples from vaccinated people were obtained from the UK trials COV001 and COV002, which included a single-blind randomized controlled phase 2/3 trial of AZD1222 (ChAdOx1 nCoV-19) in healthy adults. For TCRbeta chain sequencing, PBMC samples from trial participants were taken at day 0 and at day 28 after the second dose. The trim is 1 base for V and 9 bases for J, with a gap of 10 bases between the germline ends. The CDR3 starts with the cysteine, ends with the phenylalanine, and has 13 residues. Left in the record is the CDR3 DNA by itself, 39 bases read in frame from the first base. The germline V gene gives CDR1 as SGHDN and CDR2 as FVKESK.

The rearranged chain carries TRBV14 and TRBJ2-1; TRBD2 is perhaps the D gene, given 6 matching bases. The receptor's source is an adult in good health. The sample consisted of peripheral blood, taken on day 0 of AZD1222 vaccination. DNA sequence: TGTGCCAGCAGCCAAGGACTAGTATCTGAGCAGTTCTTC. It translates to CASSQGLVSEQFF.